These 2 T cell receptor beta chains share one sample of origin, sequenced in a study of T cell changes during pregnancy in multiple sclerosis. Assay used: immunoSEQ multiplex PCR; TCRdb lists only in-frame clones, some missing. The sample shows just under 100,000 clones, approximately 94% of them seen only once. The sample consisted of peripheral blood, taken after pregnancy. The source is a female donor with multiple sclerosis, enrolled in a pregnancy study.

The table lists this clone with many counts. The chain links TRBV27 to TRBJ1-5, with a tentative D call TRBD1 (5 bases). Germline CDR1 and CDR2: MNHEY and SMNVEV (reference sequence). V gave up 6 bases and J gave up 9 bases, with 12 bases separating them. The CDR3 is 12 amino acids. CDR3 residues: CASRAGGGPQHF. The CDR3 DNA reads as TGTGCCAGCAGGGCCGGGGGTGGGCCCCAGCATTTT.

V usage is TRBV19 and J usage is TRBJ2-2; 10 bases align to TRBD1. V shed 3 bases and J 6 bases; nucleotides not matched to a gene: 16. Per germline, CDR1 LNHDA and CDR2 SQIVND (reference sequence). The CDR3 contains 19 residues. This CDR3 reads CASSIRRIRDRGEAGELFF. The CDR3 coding sequence is TGTGCCAGTAGTATCCGCCGGATAAGGGACAGGGGAGAGGCCGGGGAGCTGTTTTTT.